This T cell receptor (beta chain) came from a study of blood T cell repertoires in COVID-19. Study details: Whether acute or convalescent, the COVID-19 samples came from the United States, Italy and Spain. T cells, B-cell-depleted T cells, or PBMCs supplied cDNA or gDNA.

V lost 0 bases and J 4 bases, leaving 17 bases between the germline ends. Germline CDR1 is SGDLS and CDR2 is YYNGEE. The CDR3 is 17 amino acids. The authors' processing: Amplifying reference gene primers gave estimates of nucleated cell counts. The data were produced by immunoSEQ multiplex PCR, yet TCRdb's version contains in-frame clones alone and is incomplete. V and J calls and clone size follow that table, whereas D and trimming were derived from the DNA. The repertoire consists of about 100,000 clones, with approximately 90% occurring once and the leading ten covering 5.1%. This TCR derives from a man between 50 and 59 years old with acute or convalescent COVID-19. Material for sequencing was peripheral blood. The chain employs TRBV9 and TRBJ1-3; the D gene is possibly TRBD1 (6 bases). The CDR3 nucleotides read TGTGCCAGCAGCGTAGCTACTAGGGGGAGAGAAGGAAACACCATATATTTT. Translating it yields CASSVATRGREGNTIYF. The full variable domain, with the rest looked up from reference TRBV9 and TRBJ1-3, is DSGVTQTPKHLITATGQRVTLRCSPRSGDLSVYWYQQSLDQGLQFLIQYYNGEERAKGNILERFSAQQFPDLHSELNLSSLELGDSALYFCASSVATRGREGNTIYFGEGSWLTVV.